This T cell receptor (beta chain) is drawn from a study of cytomegalovirus exposure and HLA in healthy donors. The donors belonged to the roughly 120-subject validation cohort, separate from the roughly 700-subject first cohort. General study results and limits: Reportedly, diagnosis of cytomegalovirus status by the classifier showed high specificity and sensitivity. Roughly 170 TCR beta chains were listed as cytomegalovirus-associated. Specificity of three CMV-associated chains for CMV antigens was verified in vitro.

As concerns this clone: As yet, its antigen is unknown.

Generated by immunoSEQ multiplex PCR, the TCRdb table keeps only in-frame clones and is missing some. This table holds roughly 86,000 clones, 96% found once. Sequences were obtained from PBMCs. The TCR sequence derives from a young man in good health and CMV-seropositive.

CDR3 nucleotide sequence: TGTGCCAGCAGTAATGCACTTCGCGAGCAGTACTTC. Translating gives CASSNALREQYF. The chain has TRBV6-1 and TRBJ2-7; D remains unclear. The CDR3 length is 12 residues. Trimming took off 5 bases at V and 6 bases at J, with 11 bases between the two ends. CDR1 is MNHNS and CDR2 is SASEGT in the germline V gene.